The present T cell receptor (beta chain) was sequenced within a study of blood T cells in healthy people across ages (dated by TCRdb to between 2015 and 2017). Background for the entire study: In model experiments, template switching captured roughly one uniquely barcoded TCR beta cDNA molecule for every two T cells. The study analyzed two additional independent replicas of 1 million unique cDNA reads from the same blood draw for two donors, one aged 18 to 29 and one aged 80 or older. Using deep sequencing normalized with unique cDNA molecular identifiers, the study measured how TCR beta repertoire diversity changes with age. Four age groups were formed from the donors: young (average approximately 15 years), middle-aged (approximately 40), aged (62) and long-lived (approximately 80). The study at large found these results: The CMV infection status of donors was not known, potentially confounding age-related changes in expanded clonotypes. Estimates of total diversity based on one million sequenced T cells were regarded as lower bounds and as underestimates. Bulk unsorted PBMC profiling prevented conclusive comparison of naive and antigen-experienced compartments. The percentage of naive T cells measured by flow cytometry correlated strongly with observed TCR beta diversity. Observed TCR beta diversity per million T cells fell roughly linearly with age, and a significant reduction was already apparent by age around 40. Compared with the aged group, more naive CD4+ T cells, fewer expanded clones and increased TCR diversity were shown by the long-lived group, suggesting age selection.

The library relied on 5' RACE. Sequenced using an Illumina HiSeq 2500. The second PCR ran for roughly 7 to 12 cycles and used a J-beta primer mix along with a sample-barcoded 5' primer. A unique molecular identifier was introduced onto each TCR beta cDNA molecule by a template-switch 5' adaptor carrying 12 random nucleotides. Each sample yielded at least 2.5 million CDR3-containing paired-end reads. First-strand cDNA synthesis was performed from all RNA using the Mint cDNA synthesis kit, with priming by a TRBC-specific oligonucleotide. Following uracil-DNA glycosylase treatment, all cDNA underwent a first 18-cycle PCR with the universal primers M1SS and BC2_uni_R. As for how the authors treated the data: Each sample was normalized by randomly selecting 1 million high-quality reads, each carrying a distinct molecular identifier. Reads sharing molecular identifiers were discarded rather than binned into consensus sequences. MiTCR, with a Q25 quality threshold and the strictest error-elimination algorithm, was used for CDR3 identification, clonotype clustering and error correction. Lower-bound total TCR beta diversity was estimated with a nonparametric unseen species model using Euler transformation. TCRdb reanalyzed the raw reads on its own, using fastp at Q25 for trimming and MiXCR for clone calling, and kept in-frame beta chains. Identical CDR3 protein sequences are pooled into one entry, listed with their most common genes and DNA. These V and J calls originate from TCRdb's pipeline instead of the authors' own analysis. The sample table lists 900,000 to 950,000 distinct CDR3 sequences, approximately 32% of them with a count of one. 10% of the sample is taken by the ten largest.

In regard to this clonotype: It lacks a known antigen. No much larger clone is present one base from it, and per-base qualities are unavailable.

At the junction V is shortened by 0 bases and J by 11 bases, with 8 bases in between. The CDR3 has 12 amino acids, counting the end cysteine and phenylalanine. The retained sequence is limited to the CDR3, 36 bases, with the frame set at the first base. CDR1 and CDR2, looked up from the germline V gene (reference sequence), are DFQATT and SNEGSKA. Donors were a few dozen systemically healthy Caucasian individuals from Russia aged roughly 6 to 90 years. Each donor gave about 11 milliliters of peripheral blood, drawn into EDTA-treated Vacutainer tubes. Ficoll-Paque density-gradient centrifugation was used to isolate PBMCs, with at least 6.5 million obtained per sample. Trizol reagent was used to extract total RNA from the PBMCs, yielding at least 6 micrograms per sample. Naive CD45RAhigh/CD27high T cell percentages were measured by flow cytometry on a PBMC aliquot from every donor. The same sample was also used in a study of T cells of mothers and their children. As that second study puts it: Nine systemically healthy Caucasian individuals, comprising three mothers and their six children, were included as donors. cDNA synthesis consumed the entire amount of extracted RNA, loaded at around 1.5 ug RNA in each 15 ul reaction. In the second PCR, the M1S primer added sample barcodes and 2-4 random nucleotides. Over 9 million TCR beta CDR3 reads came from each mother, compared with about 3 million reads from each child. In both related and unrelated pairs, thymic selection shapes the output of TCR recombination in a similar way, with inherited differences having only a minor effect. Related mother-child pairs always showed normalized repertoire overlap that was slightly higher than in unrelated mother-child pairs, though the difference was never significant. No persistent microchimeric T cell clones were detected, at a sensitivity of roughly 100 clones per million clonotypes. Deep NGS was used in the study to compare the TCR beta repertoires of mothers and children and to look for features that separate related mother-child pairs from unrelated individuals. Mothers averaged about 40 +/- 4 years of age and children averaged roughly 10 +/- 4 years. After adapters were ligated using NEBNext reagents, the libraries underwent 100+100 nt paired-end sequencing on an Illumina HiSeq 2000. Mother and child libraries were prepared a month apart and sequenced in separate runs to prevent cross-contamination. Each donor had between roughly 500,000 and 2,200,000 distinct TCR beta clonotypes identified. Naive TCR beta clonotypes were estimated from low-frequency clonotypes matched to each donor's FACS-determined naive share, without sorting.

This clonotype was sampled from a woman aged 40 to 49 in good health. The V and J genes are TRBV20-1 and TRBJ1-6; a tentative D call is TRBD1 (6 bases match). Sequences were obtained from blood. The CDR3 amino acid sequence is: CSARETGAPLHF. Here is the DNA: TGCAGTGCTAGAGAGACAGGAGCACCCCTCCACTTT.